This T cell receptor beta chain was captured by sequencing in a study of glioma-infiltrating T cells after dendritic cell vaccination (TCRdb year 2016). Background on the whole study: The cohort included roughly 15 glioblastoma patients drawn from Phase I and II dendritic cell vaccination trials, of whom 9 were newly diagnosed and 6 had recurrent disease. Patients received autologous tumor lysate-pulsed dendritic cell vaccination between the early 2000s and the early 2010s. To make the vaccine, monocyte-derived dendritic cells were cultured for 7 to 8 days with IL-4 and GM-CSF and then pulsed overnight with autologous tumor lysate. Patients received three intradermal dendritic cell vaccine injections at biweekly intervals in the arm below the axilla. In glioblastoma patients vaccinated with dendritic cells, deep sequencing of TCR beta CDR3 regions served to measure the amount of tumor-infiltrating lymphocytes and to compare repertoires between tumor and blood. Survival after dendritic cell vaccination was correlated with TCR sequencing metrics, such as TIL content and the overlap between tumor and blood repertoires. Study-level results and caveats: TCR clonality showed no direct relationship with survival, which suggests that a diverse polyclonal response may matter. The response model built on TCR overlap across three groups was characterized as speculative, with prospective validation still needed. The cohort was small and heterogeneous, few patients had complete blood and tumor sets, and even fewer had initial-recurrent tumor pairs. Longer time to progression and overall survival after dendritic cell vaccination were predicted by higher estimated pretreatment TIL content.

About this clone: What this receptor recognizes is not known. It has no much larger one-base neighbor in the sample; base qualities were not kept.

Using the immunoSEQ assay, TCRB CDR3 regions were amplified from around 2 micrograms of genomic DNA, or from all available DNA when less than that was on hand. Multiplex PCR used 60 forward primers for TCR V beta segments and 13 reverse primers for J beta segments. To estimate the number of reads per starting template, synthetic control templates were added to each sample at limiting dilution. Sequencing produced 87 bp reads on the Illumina HiSeq System. Turning to the authors' computational methods: PCR and sequencing errors were removed by merging closely related sequences with a nearest neighbor algorithm. TCR overlap was defined as the percentage of unique tumor TCR beta sequences that were also found in the peripheral blood of the same patient. Not all clones reach the TCRdb copy of this immuneACCESS table, which keeps in-frame sequences only. Checked studies attribute under half of the gap to unresolved V genes and leave the rest unexplained. The DNA was the basis for D and trimming; V, J and clone size are from that table. The sample yields 90,000 to 110,000 clones; around 87% were counted once. The ten largest clones add up to approximately 3% of the sample.

The time point label of this sample denotes: after dendritic cell vaccination, including at tumor progression/relapse. Selection of patients required sufficient residual fresh-frozen tumor tissue and over two years of available survival data. None of the glioblastoma patients carried an isocitrate dehydrogenase mutation, although molecular status otherwise varied. PBMC were collected before vaccination, two weeks after the third vaccination, and at tumor progression if progression occurred. The Qiagen DNeasy Blood extraction Kit was used to extract genomic DNA. Its CDR3 holds 13 amino acids, cysteine through phenylalanine. Only the CDR3 part of the read is kept: 39 bases, read in frame from the first base. V and J are truncated by 1 base and 4 bases respectively, leaving an intervening sequence of 8 bases. CDR1 and CDR2 are drawn from the germline V gene: SGHNT, YENEEA.

The TCR originated in a human donor with glioblastoma. The V gene is TRBV11-3 and the J gene is TRBJ2-7; no D segment can be confidently identified. This sample comprised blood, obtained after dendritic cell vaccination. CDR3 loop: CASSLGQEYEQYF. The DNA sequence is as follows: TGTGCCAGCAGCTTAGGGCAGGAATACGAGCAGTACTTC.